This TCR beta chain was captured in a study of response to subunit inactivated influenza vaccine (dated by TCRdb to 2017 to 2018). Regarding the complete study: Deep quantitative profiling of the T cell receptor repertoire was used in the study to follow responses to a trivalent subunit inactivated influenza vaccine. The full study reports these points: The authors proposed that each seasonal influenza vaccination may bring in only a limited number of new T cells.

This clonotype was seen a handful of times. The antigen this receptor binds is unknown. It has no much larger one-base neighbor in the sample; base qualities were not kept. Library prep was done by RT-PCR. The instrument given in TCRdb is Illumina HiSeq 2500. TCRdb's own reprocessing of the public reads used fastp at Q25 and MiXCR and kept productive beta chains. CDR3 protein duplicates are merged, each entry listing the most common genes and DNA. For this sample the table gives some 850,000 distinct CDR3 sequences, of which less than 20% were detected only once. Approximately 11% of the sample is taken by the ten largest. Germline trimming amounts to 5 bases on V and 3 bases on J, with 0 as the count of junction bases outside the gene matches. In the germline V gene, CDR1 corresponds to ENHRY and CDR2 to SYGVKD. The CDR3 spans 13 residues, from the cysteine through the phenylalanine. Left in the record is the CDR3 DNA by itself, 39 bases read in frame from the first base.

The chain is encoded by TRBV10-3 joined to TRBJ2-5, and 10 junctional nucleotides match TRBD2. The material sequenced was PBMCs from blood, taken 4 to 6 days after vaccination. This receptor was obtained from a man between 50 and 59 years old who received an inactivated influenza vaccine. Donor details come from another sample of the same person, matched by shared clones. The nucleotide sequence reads TGTGCCATCAGTCTAGCGGGGGAAGAGACCCAGTACTTC. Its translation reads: CAISLAGEETQYF.